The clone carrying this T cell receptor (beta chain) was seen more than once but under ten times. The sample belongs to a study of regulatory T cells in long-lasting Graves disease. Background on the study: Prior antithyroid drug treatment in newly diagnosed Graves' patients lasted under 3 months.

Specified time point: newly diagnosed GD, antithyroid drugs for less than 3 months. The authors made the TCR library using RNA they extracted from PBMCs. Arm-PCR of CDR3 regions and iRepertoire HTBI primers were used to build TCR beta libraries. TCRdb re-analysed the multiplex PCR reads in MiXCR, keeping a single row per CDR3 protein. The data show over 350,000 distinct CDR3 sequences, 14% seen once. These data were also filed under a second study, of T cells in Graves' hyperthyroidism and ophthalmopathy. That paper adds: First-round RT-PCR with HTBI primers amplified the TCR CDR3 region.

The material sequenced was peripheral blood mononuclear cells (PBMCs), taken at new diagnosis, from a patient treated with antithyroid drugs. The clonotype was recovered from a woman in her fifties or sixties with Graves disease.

The CDR3 is CASSQDALSGNEQYF. The CDR3 DNA is TGTGCCAGCAGCCAAGACGCACTTAGCGGGAACGAGCAGTACTTC. This chain connects TRBV4-2 to TRBJ2-7; TRBD2 matches 8 bases. This CDR3 contains 15 residues. Germline CDR1 LGHNA, CDR2 YNFKEQ. The V and J ends lost 0 bases and 5 bases, in that order; junction bases with no gene match: 6.